The clone carrying this TCR beta chain was counted ten times or more. Its antigen is unknown. These data originate in a study of T-cell memory formation after mild COVID-19. The length of the CDR3 is 14 residues. V was pared by 3 bases and J by 6 bases, with 8 bases of the junction left unmatched. The V gene's germline CDR1 is DFQATT and CDR2 SNEGSKA (reference sequence). Study conclusions and caveats: Cross-reactive memory appears to have joined, as suggested by some responding clones showing up in pre-infection memory. Later expanders leaned toward CD4+, whereas clones contracting from day 15 to 85 were balanced CD4/CD8.

TCRdb analysed the 5' RACE reads with MiXCR anew, one entry per CDR3 protein. There are about 560,000 distinct CDR3 sequences in the sample; roughly 20% occur only once, and 8.4% lies in the top ten. The sequence came from an adult woman who had mild COVID-19 (a few samples of this study predate the infection). Cell type and time point are not known. This sequence joins TRBV20-1 and TRBJ1-1; 9 positions match TRBD1. The sequencing sample was made of PBMCs or a T cell subset sorted from them (not recorded which). The CDR3, as DNA: TGCAGTGCTAGCGGAACAGGGGGCAGCGCTGAAGCTTTCTTT. Translating it yields CSASGTGGSAEAFF.